The 7 T cell receptor beta chains listed next were all sequenced from one sample in a study of CD8+ T cells in alopecia areata. Treatment specified: oral pan-JAK inhibitor, 5-10 mg twice daily. cDNA reverse transcribed from extracted RNA served as the sequencing template. Sequenced by immunoSEQ multiplex PCR; TCRdb stores in-frame clones only, minus some. The sample holds some 170,000 clones; 58% are singletons and the top ten take 16%. The sequencing used CD4+ T cells sorted from blood, collected between weeks 55 and 65, from a patient treated with tofacitinib. These TCRs come from a human donor with alopecia areata.

The genes are TRBV15 and TRBJ2-7; tentatively, D is TRBD2 (6 bases). Germline values: CDR1 LNHNV, CDR2 YYDKDF (reference sequence). This CDR3 is built from 16 residues. V was shortened by 0 bases and J by 0 bases, with 12 bases between the two germline ends. CDR3 nucleotide sequence: TGTGCCACCAGCAGAGATCGTGGAGGGAGCTCCTACGAGCAGTACTTC. Translated, it gives CATSRDRGGSSYEQYF.

This chain joins TRBV29-1 and TRBJ2-5; D is unresolved. Per the germline V gene, CDR1 is SQVTM and CDR2 is ANQGSEA. The CDR3 spans 12 residues. Trimming took 6 bases from V and 1 from J, leaving 9 bases between them. CDR3 nucleotides: TGCAGCGTCAGGATTCTCCAAGAGACCCAGTACTTC. As protein: CSVRILQETQYF.

This rearrangement joins TRBV23-1 to TRBJ1-5; TRBD1 might be the D (6 bases). TRBV23-1 is sorted into the ORF group, with uncertain function. V was shortened by 4 bases and J by 11 bases, with 27 bases between the two germline ends. The CDR3 sequence is 17 residues long. The CDR3 is CASSLRIKQGPPMAQHF. The DNA of the CDR3 is TGCGCCAGCAGTCTCCGAATAAAACAGGGACCCCCTATGGCCCAGCATTTT.

V usage is TRBV6-5 and J usage is TRBJ2-7; possible D gene TRBD2, 5 bases. The V end lost 6 bases, the J end lost 1 base, and 7 bases lay between the germline ends. Germline V gene lookup returns CDR1 MNHEY and CDR2 SVGAGI. The CDR3 has 12 amino acids. The CDR3 spells CASSRTSYEQYF. In nucleotides, the CDR3 is TGTGCCAGCAGCCGGACTTCCTACGAGCAGTACTTC.

This clone has a handful of counts. The rearrangement joins TRBV6-6 to TRBJ2-2; TRBD1 aligns across 9 bases. Germline V lookup: CDR1 MNHNY, CDR2 SVGAGI (reference sequence). V lost 5 bases, J lost 5 bases, and 3 bases stayed unmatched. CDR3 length: 14 residues. The CDR3 DNA reads TGTGCCAGCAGTAGGGACAGGGAAACCGGGGAGCTGTTTTTT. Amino acid sequence: CASSRDRETGELFF.

The V gene is TRBV15, the J gene TRBJ1-1; D not resolved. V gave up 0 bases and J gave up 4 bases, with 12 bases separating them. Germline values: CDR1 LNHNV, CDR2 YYDKDF (reference sequence). The CDR3 has 15 residues. CDR3 in DNA: TGTGCCACCAGCAGAGAAGGTGGAGGGAGCACTGAAGCTTTCTTT. It codes for CATSREGGGSTEAFF.

The chain recombines TRBV30 with TRBJ1-5; the D is unclear. CDR3 length: 12 residues. The V gene's germline CDR1 is GTSNPN and CDR2 SVGIG (reference sequence). V lost 2 bases, J lost 3 bases, and 5 bases lay in between. The CDR3 protein is CAWSFHNQPQHF. CDR3 DNA sequence: TGTGCCTGGAGTTTCCACAATCAGCCCCAGCATTTT.